The clone carrying this T cell receptor (beta chain) has just one count. Under the authors' procedure: Amplification from reference gene primers served as the basis for estimated nucleated cell counts. The protocol was immunoSEQ multiplex PCR, while the TCRdb copy is restricted to in-frame clones and leaves out a portion. That table furnishes V, J and clone size, whereas the DNA furnished D and trimming. The table records tens of thousands of clones, less than 85% of them present only once. This sample was taken from a study of blood T cell repertoires in COVID-19. Background on the study: Material from acute and convalescent COVID-19 was sourced from the United States, Italy and Spain.

This CDR3 is built from 15 residues. Trimming shortened V by 4 bases and J by 1 base, and 13 bases separated the two germline ends. CDR1 is LGHNA, CDR2 YNFKEQ, per germline. This TCR was sampled from an elderly woman with acute or convalescent COVID-19. The chain is built from TRBV4-2 and TRBJ2-5; D is possibly TRBD2 (5 bases). The sample was peripheral blood. Written as DNA, the CDR3 is TGTGCCAGCAGCCCTGTGGCTAGCCCCCAAGAGACCCAGTACTTC. Protein: CASSPVASPQETQYF.